This T cell receptor (beta chain) was found in a study of cytomegalovirus exposure and HLA in healthy donors. Study-level information: The roughly 120 validation repertoires, a later analysis reported, used the same platform as the approximately 650 first-cohort repertoires.

Whole-study results and caveats: For most TCR sequences rarity was the rule, although some public TCRs occurred in many donors. Specificity for CMV antigens was confirmed in vitro for a few of the CMV-associated chains.

CDR3 length equals 16 residues. The germline gives CDR1 LNHDA, CDR2 SQIVND (reference sequence). Here immunoSEQ multiplex PCR was the method, and the copy in TCRdb shows in-frame clones only, minus some. The data show about 220,000 clones, 75% to 95% seen once. Remarks on this clone: Its target is unknown. At one boundary the junction diverges from the germline segment, which might be a read error.

Sequencing was carried out using PBMCs. The source of this sequence is a woman between 18 and 29 years old in good health and CMV-seronegative. This sequence joins TRBV19 and TRBJ2-7, with 10 bases matching TRBD1. CDR3 residues: CASMSSPGTGVYEQCF. Written as DNA, the CDR3 is TGTGCCAGTATGTCCTCCCCCGGGACAGGGGTCTACGAGCAGTGCTTC.